The 15 T cell receptor beta chains given below trace back to one sample, sequenced in a study of blood T cell repertoires in COVID-19. The table came from immunoSEQ multiplex PCR; TCRdb's copy has only in-frame clones and leaves some out. This table has about 160,000 clones, roughly 84% appearing once. Sequenced: PBMCs or T cells enriched from blood (not recorded which). These receptors all come from a woman aged 45-59 years who had recovered from COVID-19.

The chain recombines TRBV7-9 with TRBJ2-5, with TRBD2 identical over 14 bases. The CDR3 length is 17 residues. CDR1 is SEHNR, CDR2 FQNEAQ, per germline (reference sequence). V was pared by 2 bases and J by 4 bases, with 6 bases of the junction left unmatched. CDR3: CASSLWGLAGVRETQYF. The CDR3 coding sequence is TGTGCCAGCAGCTTATGGGGACTAGCGGGAGTGCGAGAGACCCAGTACTTC.

To note about this clone: Mismatch with germline at one junction end may stem from a read error. The chain couples TRBV7-9 to TRBJ2-2; 14 bases map to TRBD2. The CDR3 contains 18 residues. CDR1 SEHNR and CDR2 FQNEAQ come from the germline V gene (reference sequence). Here the CDR3 DNA reads TGTGCCAGCAGCTACTGGACTAGCGGGGGGACGAAGACCGGGGAGCTGTTTTTT. Protein product: CASSYWTSGGTKTGELFF.

The rearrangement uses TRBV5-1 and TRBJ1-6; possible D gene TRBD1, 6 bases. This CDR3 has 15 residues. Trimming pared 0 bases from V and 8 bases from J, leaving 12 bases between. Per the germline V gene, CDR1 is SGHRS and CDR2 is YFSETQ. This chain's CDR3 is CASSLVQGTDSPLHF. In DNA form, the CDR3 reads TGCGCCAGCAGCTTGGTGCAGGGGACGGATTCACCCCTCCACTTT.

The chain is built from TRBV7-2 and TRBJ1-5; TRBD1 agrees at 10 bases. Germline CDR1 SGHTA, CDR2 FQGNSA. With V trimmed by 5 bases and J by 3 bases, 10 bases remained unmatched. The CDR3 covers 17 residues. The CDR3 spells CASSILSGTGVNQPQHF. The CDR3 DNA is TGTGCCAGCAGCATATTATCCGGGACAGGGGTCAATCAGCCCCAGCATTTT. Supplemented by reference TRBV7-2 and TRBJ1-5, the full variable domain reads GAGVSQSPSNKVTEKGKDVELRCDPISGHTALYWYRQSLGQGLEFLIYFQGNSAPDKSGLPSDRFSAERTGGSVSTLTIQRTQQEDSAVYLCASSILSGTGVNQPQHFGDGTRLSIL.

This chain links TRBV29-1 with TRBJ1-1, with unresolved D. The CDR3 spans 12 residues. The V and J ends lost 7 bases and 1 base respectively, with 10 bases between them. Germline V gene data show CDR1 as SQVTM and CDR2 as ANQGSEA. The CDR3 nucleotides read TGCAGCGCCGTACAGTGGAACACTGAAGCTTTCTTT. Translated, it gives CSAVQWNTEAFF. Filled out from reference TRBV29-1 and TRBJ1-1, the complete variable domain reads SAVISQKPSRDICQRGTSLTIQCQVDSQVTMMFWYRQQPGQSLTLIATANQGSEATYESGFVIDKFPISRPNLTFSTLTVSNMSPEDSSIYLCSAVQWNTEAFFGQGTRLTVV.

The V gene is TRBV25-1, the J gene TRBJ1-4, with 12 bases identical to TRBD1. Germline V gene sequence: CDR1 MGHDK, CDR2 SYGVNS. The CDR3 sequence is 16 residues long. V lost 2 bases, J lost 13 bases, and 11 bases stayed unmatched. This CDR3 is CASSEGTGGPLKGLFF. DNA for the CDR3: TGTGCCAGCAGTGAAGGGACAGGGGGCCCTCTGAAAGGACTGTTTTTT.

The chain joins TRBV27 to TRBJ2-5; 9 positions match TRBD2. Per the germline V gene, CDR1 is MNHEY and CDR2 is SMNVEV (reference sequence). The CDR3 extends over 14 amino acids. The V and J ends lost 5 bases and 5 bases, in that order; junction bases with no gene match: 6. CDR3 residues: CASSRAGGLETQYF. The CDR3 nucleotides are TGTGCCAGCAGTAGAGCGGGAGGTCTCGAGACCCAGTACTTC.

The count of this clone is one. The chain employs TRBV19 and TRBJ1-2; a possible D gene is TRBD1 (5 bases). V shed 5 bases and J shed 1 base, with 17 bases lying between them. Per germline, CDR1 LNHDA and CDR2 SQIVND (reference sequence). The CDR3 covers 16 residues. The CDR3 sequence: CASSPIPSTVNYGYTF. The CDR3 DNA is TGTGCCAGTAGTCCAATCCCCTCGACAGTTAACTATGGCTACACCTTC.

The chain combines TRBV5-4 with TRBJ1-6, with 10 positions matching TRBD1. The CDR3 contains 16 residues. Unmatched junction bases numbered 7, after V lost 5 bases and J lost 5 bases. Per germline, CDR1 SGHNT and CDR2 YYREEE (reference sequence). The CDR3 loop is CASSWEGTGDNSPLHF. The CDR3 region has the DNA TGTGCCAGCAGTTGGGAGGGGACAGGGGATAATTCACCCCTCCACTTT.

The chain employs TRBV7-8 and TRBJ2-3; D is uncertain. CDR3 length: 13 residues. Germline loops: CDR1 SGHVS, CDR2 FQNEAQ. V was trimmed by 5 bases and J by 4 bases, leaving 10 bases between them. CDR3 in amino acids: CASSRPSPDTQYF. The CDR3 DNA reads as TGTGCCAGCAGCCGACCCTCCCCAGATACGCAGTATTTT.

The chain is built from TRBV29-1 and TRBJ2-1, with D possibly TRBD1 on 6 matching bases. CDR1 and CDR2 (germline): SQVTM, ANQGSEA. The CDR3 runs 12 residues. Between the trimmed V and J ends, which lost 4 bases and 5 bases, there was a span of 9 bases. The CDR3 region is CSVVQGNNEQFF. For the CDR3, the DNA is TGCAGCGTTGTACAGGGAAACAATGAGCAGTTCTTC.

The chain is built from TRBV7-9 and TRBJ1-2; TRBD1 matches at 10 bases. CDR3 size: 16 residues. V gave up 4 bases and J gave up 8 bases; unmatched junction bases: 13. Per the germline V gene, CDR1 is SEHNR and CDR2 is FQNEAQ (reference sequence). The CDR3 region is CASSSSSTGGRGGYTF. The CDR3, as DNA: TGTGCCAGCAGCTCCTCTTCGACAGGGGGCAGAGGAGGCTACACCTTC.

V usage is TRBV28 and J usage is TRBJ1-2; TRBD1 might be the D (6 bases). The germline CDR1 and CDR2 sequences are MDHEN and SYDVKM. CDR3 length: 14 amino acids. The germline V and J ends were trimmed by 6 bases and 7 bases, with 18 bases remaining between them. In nucleotides, the CDR3 is TGTGCCAGCAGCCTTGAGGGGGGGAGAGGTGGCTACACCTTC. It translates to CASSLEGGRGGYTF.

The CDR3 DNA follows: TGTGCCAGCAGTAACAGATGGAATAGCAATCAGCCCCAGCATTTT. This encodes CASSNRWNSNQPQHF. The chain employs TRBV6-5 and TRBJ1-5; D is unresolved. There are 15 residues in the CDR3. Germline V lookup: CDR1 MNHEY, CDR2 SVGAGI. Trimming cost V 5 bases and J 0 bases, with 11 bases left between them.

The gene calls are TRBV2 and TRBJ1-1; D perhaps matches TRBD1 (5 bases). CDR1 and CDR2 from the germline V gene are SNHLY and FYNNEI. V gave up 5 bases and J gave up 5 bases, with 15 bases separating them. This CDR3 contains 14 residues. CDR3 amino acids: CASSFGAPLTEAFF. In DNA form, the CDR3 reads TGTGCCAGCAGTTTTGGGGCGCCGCTGACTGAAGCTTTCTTT.